This T cell receptor (beta chain) comes out of a study of response to subunit inactivated influenza vaccine. Remarks on this clonotype: The target antigen is unknown.

Study findings and constraints: There was a suggestion from the authors that each seasonal influenza vaccination recruits few new T cells.

Trimming took off 6 bases at V and 2 bases at J, with 22 bases between the two ends. CDR3 length equals 17 residues. CDR1 is SGHAT, CDR2 FQNNGV, per germline. TCRdb independently ran MiXCR on the RT-PCR reads; one entry per CDR3 protein. The sample lists a few hundred thousand distinct CDR3 sequences, 20% to 25% occurring once. The sequences come from PBMCs from blood, collected about 19 months after vaccination. The clonotype originates from a man aged 45 to 75 who received an inactivated influenza vaccine. This chain uses TRBV11-2 with TRBJ1-2, with TRBD1 as a possible D gene (5 bases). This chain's CDR3 is CASSTYFRQIRNYGYTF. The CDR3, as DNA: TGTGCCAGCAGTACGTATTTCCGACAGATCCGAAACTATGGCTACACCTTC.